This section outlines one T cell receptor (beta chain) sequence together with its context. Its antigen remains unknown. The sample originates from a study of cytomegalovirus exposure and HLA in healthy donors. The CDR3 is 15 residues long. V was clipped by 0 bases and J by 1 base; unmatched bases: 5. In germline, CDR1 is GTSNPN, CDR2 SVGIG (reference sequence). Use of 60 Vbeta and 13 Jbeta primers characterized the PCR. Assay: immunoSEQ multiplex PCR; the TCRdb copy retains only in-frame clones and omits some. The sample lists approximately 140,000 clones, roughly two thirds occurring once. Study-level points and caveats: Many donors carried some public TCRs, although rarity characterized most TCR sequences.

V and J are TRBV30 and TRBJ1-2, with TRBD1 identical over 7 bases. This receptor was identified in a male donor in good health and CMV-seronegative. Specimen: PBMCs. The CDR3 sequence is CAWSVQGQGNYGYTF. The CDR3 nucleotides are TGTGCCTGGAGTGTACAGGGGCAGGGTAACTATGGCTACACCTTC.